This T cell receptor beta chain was obtained from a study of read filtering for tumor transcriptome and immune sequencing. Study background: Eight or nine patients were R-ISS I, 16 were R-ISS II, about seven were R-ISS III.

Bone marrow was sampled from every patient at the time of active disease. This library used roughly 400 ng RNA and molecular barcoded adaptors spanning alpha/delta and beta/gamma chains. From the reads, TCRdb called clonotypes with MiXCR, one entry per CDR3 protein. The profile shows approximately 62,000 distinct CDR3 sequences, around 19% of them singletons. This clonotype has ten or more counts. CDR1 is SEHNR, CDR2 FQNEAQ, per germline (reference sequence). J was trimmed by 7 bases and V by 2 bases; bases with no gene match: 6. The CDR3 consists of 16 residues. Sequencing input: a population of CD138-negative cells sorted from bone marrow. V usage is TRBV7-9 and J usage is TRBJ2-1, with 12 bases aligning to TRBD2. The receptor was isolated from a donor aged 40 or over with multiple myeloma. CDR3 sequence: CASSLPSGGAKNEQFF. CDR3 bases: TGTGCCAGCAGCTTACCTAGCGGGGGGGCAAAGAATGAGCAGTTCTTC.